Below are 8 T cell receptor beta chains sequenced from a single sample in a study of cytomegalovirus exposure and HLA in healthy donors. The primer mix had 60 Vbeta and 13 Jbeta primers. Libraries were prepared by immunoSEQ multiplex PCR; TCRdb keeps only in-frame clonotypes and omits some of them. Seen in this sample are about 75,000 clones; the ten most common clones hold about 3.8%. The sequencing sample was made of PBMCs. The origin of the receptors is a man between 18 and 29 years old in good health and CMV-seropositive.

This chain connects TRBV6-1 to TRBJ2-5; 9 bases match TRBD2. Per the germline V gene, CDR1 is MNHNS and CDR2 is SASEGT. The CDR3 is made up of 15 amino acids. V lost 11 bases to trimming and J lost 3 bases; unmatched junction nucleotides: 13. This CDR3 is CAGQGSGSREETQYF. CDR3 bases: TGTGCCGGCCAGGGTAGCGGGAGCCGGGAAGAGACCCAGTACTTC.

The V call is TRBV30, the J call TRBJ2-1; TRBD2 matches at 11 bases. CDR1 is GTSNPN, CDR2 SVGIG, per germline (reference sequence). J lost 9 bases, V lost 3 bases, and 4 bases had no gene match. This CDR3 is built from 13 residues. The CDR3 DNA reads as TGTGCCTGGAGGATAGCGGGGGGGAGTGAGCAGTTCTTC. Translation: CAWRIAGGSEQFF.

The CDR3 DNA reads TGTGCCAGCAGCTTTGCCGGGACAGGGAAAGATACGCAGTATTTT. Protein product: CASSFAGTGKDTQYF. V usage is TRBV5-6 and J usage is TRBJ2-3; 9 bases map to TRBD1. Germline V lookup: CDR1 SGHDT, CDR2 YYEEEE. The CDR3 has 15 residues. V was pared by 2 bases and J by 5 bases, with 6 bases of the junction left unmatched.

The genes are TRBV28 and TRBJ1-3; no definite D call. The V gene lost 1 base and the J gene lost 5 bases, with 9 bases spanning the gap. CDR3 size: 14 residues. In germline, CDR1 is MDHEN, CDR2 SYDVKM. Here the CDR3 reads CASSLSAGRNTIYF. The DNA of the CDR3 is TGTGCCAGCAGTTTATCGGCAGGTCGAAACACCATATATTTT.

The V and J genes are TRBV7-9 and TRBJ1-5, with a weak D call TRBD1 (6 bases). Per the germline V gene, CDR1 is SEHNR and CDR2 is FQNEAQ (reference sequence). The CDR3 has 14 residues. V was trimmed by 8 bases and J by 7 bases, leaving 18 bases between them. The CDR3 region is CASSLGGVGQPQHF. The CDR3 region has the DNA TGTGCCAGCTCCCTAGGGGGTGTCGGACAGCCCCAGCATTTT.

The chain employs TRBV19 and TRBJ2-1, with TRBD1 matching over 10 bases. This CDR3 is built from 14 residues. V shed 7 bases, J shed 8 bases, and the junction held 8 bases outside the gene matches. Germline V CDR1 and CDR2: LNHDA, SQIVND (reference sequence). CDR3 DNA: TGTGCCAGTACCCCGGGACAGGGGCTACATGAGCAGTTCTTC. Translation gives CASTPGQGLHEQFF. The whole variable domain, remainder taken from reference TRBV19 and TRBJ2-1, is DGGITQSPKYLFRKEGQNVTLSCEQNLNHDAMYWYRQDPGQGLRLIYYSQIVNDFQKGDIAEGYSVSREKKESFPLTVTSAQKNPTAFYLCASTPGQGLHEQFFGPGTRLTVL.

J is TRBJ1-2 and V is TRBV11-2; 9 nucleotides line up with TRBD1. The V segment lost 2 bases and the J segment 6 bases; nucleotides outside the gene matches: 7. The germline V gene has CDR1 SGHAT and CDR2 FQNNGV. The length of the CDR3 is 15 residues. This CDR3 reads CASSLTDRGMDGYTF. The CDR3 region has the DNA TGTGCCAGCAGCTTAACCGACAGGGGGATGGATGGCTACACCTTC.

This rearrangement joins TRBV23-1 to TRBJ2-7, with no clear D. TRBV23-1 is known as an ORF, though its function is uncertain. V gave up 3 bases and J gave up 1 base, with 4 bases separating them. This CDR3 contains 12 residues. DNA for the CDR3: TGCGCCAGCAGTCACCAGTCCTACGAGCAGTACTTC. Translating gives CASSHQSYEQYF.